This TCR beta chain was observed in a study of T-cell reconstitution after alpha-beta-depleted transplantation in children. This CDR3 comprises 14 residues. V lost 2 bases to trimming and J lost 2 bases, with 12 bases between them. Germline assignment: CDR1 DFQATT and CDR2 SNEGSKA (reference sequence). Comment on this clonotype: As yet, its antigen is unknown.

Study-wide results and limits: One year after transplant, T-cell counts and diversity came mostly from newly produced T cells.

Unique molecular identifiers were incorporated when the TCRbeta library was constructed. TCRdb re-analysed the PCR reads in MiXCR, keeping a single row per CDR3 protein. The sample holds 350,000 to 500,000 distinct CDR3 sequences; approximately 42% are singletons and the top ten take 27%. The sequencing used PBMCs, collected before TCRalphabeta/CD19-depleted stem cell transplant. This clonotype was obtained from a girl under 10 years old with aplastic anemia, due to receive a stem cell transplant. The J gene is TRBJ2-5, the V gene TRBV20-1; unclear D gene. The CDR3 DNA follows: TGCAGTGCTAGATGGCTGAAGTTGCAAGAGACCCAGTACTTC. It encodes CSARWLKLQETQYF.